The rows below give T cell receptor beta chains drawn from one sample of a study of prognosis after radiotherapy for stage I lung cancer. TCRdb recomputed calls from the multiplex PCR reads with MiXCR, one row per CDR3 protein. In the table there are around 31,000 distinct CDR3 sequences, under 35% of which are singletons. The sequences come from PBMCs, collected before or after stereotactic body radiation therapy (not recorded which). These TCRs come from a donor at least 50 years old with non-small cell lung cancer. CDR3s include the opening cysteine and the closing phenylalanine or tryptophan. The order of the fields is J gene, D gene, clone size, V gene, CDR3 protein, CDR3 DNA. The D gene is left open where the match is weak. Rows may omit the clone size; those that give it use once, few, many or a size class.

TRBJ2-1 | TRBD1 | few | TRBV29-1 | CSVATGTDNEQFF | TGCAGCGTGGCCACCGGGACAGACAATGAGCAGTTCTTC
TRBJ1-4 | . | many | TRBV28 | CASSLMQTNEKLFF | TGTGCCAGCAGTTTAATGCAAACTAATGAAAAACTGTTTTTT
TRBJ2-2 | . | many | TRBV9 | CASSVGGNGATGELFF | TGTGCCAGCAGCGTAGGAGGGAATGGAGCCACCGGGGAGCTGTTTTTT
TRBJ2-3 | TRBD2 | once | TRBV5-1 | CASSLEGLAGGRPNTQYF | TGCGCCAGCAGCTTGGAGGGTCTAGCGGGAGGCCGACCCAATACGCAGTATTTT
TRBJ1-5 | . | many | TRBV3-1 | CASSPSGGGGQPQHF | TGTGCCAGCAGCCCGTCTGGGGGCGGGGGACAGCCCCAGCATTTT
TRBJ2-3 | TRBD2 | many | TRBV7-2 | CASSTSGTTDTQYF | TGTGCCAGCAGCACAAGCGGGACCACAGATACGCAGTATTTT
TRBJ2-7 | . | many | TRBV7-9 | CASSPIAAYEQYF | TGTGCCAGCAGTCCTATAGCGGCCTACGAGCAGTACTTC
TRBJ2-7 | TRBD1 | many | TRBV6-1 | CASSEAGQGNPYEQYF | TGTGCCAGCAGTGAAGCGGGACAGGGCAACCCCTACGAGCAGTACTTC
TRBJ2-7 | TRBD2 | . | TRBV7-2 | CTSRGSGGPYEQYF | TGTACCAGCAGGGGCTCGGGAGGGCCTTACGAGCAGTACTTC
TRBJ2-3 | . | many | TRBV4-2 | CASSHSPQTDTQYF | TGTGCCAGCAGCCACTCCCCGCAGACAGATACGCAGTATTTT
TRBJ2-6 | . | many | TRBV5-1 | CASSSAGLSGANVLTF | TGCGCCAGCAGCTCCGCAGGGCTCTCTGGGGCCAACGTCCTGACTTTC
TRBJ2-5 | . | few | TRBV5-6 | CASRQGISRGETQYF | TGTGCCAGCAGGCAGGGGATCTCCAGGGGAGAGACCCAGTACTTC
TRBJ2-7 | . | . | TRBV5-1 | CASSLARAGPPYEQYF | TGCGCCAGCAGCTTGGCCCGTGCGGGACCACCCTACGAGCAGTACTTC
TRBJ2-6 | . | many | TRBV5-1 | CASSLVGTSGANVLTF | TGCGCCAGCAGCTTGGTTGGAACCTCTGGGGCCAACGTCCTGACTTTC
TRBJ2-7 | TRBD2 | . | TRBV2 | CASSEWGTSGISYDQYF | TGTGCCAGCAGTGAATGGGGTACTAGCGGGATCTCCTACGACCAGTACTTC
TRBJ2-1 | . | . | TRBV27 | CASSLLARSYNEQFF | TGTGCCAGCAGTTTATTAGCGCGTTCCTACAATGAGCAGTTCTTC
TRBJ2-7 | TRBD1 | many | TRBV18 | CASSPRTGGLTYEQYF | TGTGCCAGCTCTCCCCGGACAGGGGGGCTCACCTACGAGCAGTACTTC
TRBJ2-3 | . | . | TRBV7-6 | CANSPGDTQYF | TGTGCCAACAGCCCTGGAGATACGCAGTATTTT
TRBJ2-3 | . | many | TRBV5-1 | CASSLLQGTDTQYF | TGCGCCAGCAGCTTGTTGCAGGGCACAGATACGCAGTATTTT